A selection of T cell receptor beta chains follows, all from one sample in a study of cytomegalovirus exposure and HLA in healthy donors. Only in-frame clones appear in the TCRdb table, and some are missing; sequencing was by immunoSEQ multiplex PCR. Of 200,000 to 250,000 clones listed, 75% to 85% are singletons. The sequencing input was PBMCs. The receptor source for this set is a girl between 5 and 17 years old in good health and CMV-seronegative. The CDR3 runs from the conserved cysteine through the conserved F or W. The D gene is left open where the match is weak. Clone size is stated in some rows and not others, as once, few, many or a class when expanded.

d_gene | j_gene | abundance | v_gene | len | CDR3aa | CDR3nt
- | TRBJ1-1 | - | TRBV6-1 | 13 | CASSEAPGVRAFF | TGTGCCAGCAGTGAAGCACCGGGGGTGAGGGCTTTCTTT
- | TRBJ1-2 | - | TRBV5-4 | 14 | CASSGQGLGYGYTF | TGTGCCAGCAGCGGGCAGGGGTTGGGCTATGGCTACACCTTC
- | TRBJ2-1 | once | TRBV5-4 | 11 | CASRSNNEQFF | TGTGCCAGCAGGAGTAACAATGAGCAGTTCTTC
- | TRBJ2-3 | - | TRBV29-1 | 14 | CSVEGGSHTDTQYF | TGCAGCGTTGAAGGAGGCTCGCACACAGATACGCAGTATTTT
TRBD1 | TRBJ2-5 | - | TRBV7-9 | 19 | CASSLATRTGRLGQETQYF | TGTGCCAGCAGCTTAGCCACTAGGACAGGGCGGTTGGGGCAAGAGACCCAGTACTTC
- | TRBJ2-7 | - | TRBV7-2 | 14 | CASSLTTGTYEQYF | TGTGCCAGCAGCCTCACGACAGGTACCTACGAGCAGTACTTC
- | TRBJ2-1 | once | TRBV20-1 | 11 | CSPVHRNEQFF | TGCAGCCCCGTACACCGCAATGAGCAGTTCTTC
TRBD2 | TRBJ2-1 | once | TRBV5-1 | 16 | CASSLAAGGRLNEQFF | TGCGCCAGCAGCTTGGCGGCGGGGGGGCGTCTCAATGAGCAGTTCTTC
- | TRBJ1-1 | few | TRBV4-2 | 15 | CASSPSDRERVRAFF | TGTGCCAGCTCCCCCTCGGATCGGGAGAGGGTGAGAGCTTTCTTT
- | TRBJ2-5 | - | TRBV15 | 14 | CATSRDLAEETQYF | TGTGCCACCAGCAGAGATTTAGCGGAAGAGACCCAGTACTTC
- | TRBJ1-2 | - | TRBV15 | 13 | CATSRDGRDGYTF | TGTGCCACCAGCAGAGATGGGAGGGATGGCTACACCTTC
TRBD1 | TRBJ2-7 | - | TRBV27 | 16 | CASSNLPGQGAREQYF | TGTGCCAGCAGTAATCTTCCGGGACAGGGGGCGAGGGAGCAGTACTTC
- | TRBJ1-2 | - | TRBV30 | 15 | CAWSIVRYAPNGYTF | TGTGCCTGGAGTATCGTCCGGTATGCCCCCAATGGCTACACCTTC
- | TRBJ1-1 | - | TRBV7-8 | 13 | CASSLEPGTEAFF | TGTGCCAGCAGCTTAGAGCCGGGTACTGAAGCTTTCTTT
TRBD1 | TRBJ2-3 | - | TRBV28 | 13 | CASRGGAADTQYF | TGTGCCAGCAGAGGGGGCGCGGCAGATACGCAGTATTTT
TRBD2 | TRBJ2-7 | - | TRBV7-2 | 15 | CASSLFSGEGYEQYF | TGTGCCAGCAGCCTCTTCTCGGGGGAGGGCTACGAGCAGTACTTC
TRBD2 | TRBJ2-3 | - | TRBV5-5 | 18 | CASSFRTGLAGVTDTQYF | TGTGCCAGCAGCTTTAGAACGGGACTAGCGGGGGTCACAGATACGCAGTATTTT
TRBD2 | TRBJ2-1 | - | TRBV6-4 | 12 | CASSLGRGEQFF | TGTGCCAGCAGTCTAGGGAGGGGTGAGCAGTTCTTC
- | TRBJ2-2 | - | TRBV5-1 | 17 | CASSLDVLAGVTGELFF | TGCGCCAGCAGCTTGGATGTCCTAGCTGGAGTTACCGGGGAGCTGTTTTTT
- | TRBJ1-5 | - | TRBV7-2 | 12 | CASSPLNQPQHF | TGTGCCAGCAGCCCTCTTAATCAGCCCCAGCATTTT
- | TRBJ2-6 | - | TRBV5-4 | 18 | CASSLGAGTSSGANVLTF | TGTGCCAGCAGCTTGGGGGCAGGAACCAGCTCTGGGGCCAACGTCCTGACTTTC
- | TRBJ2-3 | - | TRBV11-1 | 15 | CASTDRSASTDTQYF | TGTGCCAGCACCGATCGGAGCGCTAGCACAGATACGCAGTATTTT
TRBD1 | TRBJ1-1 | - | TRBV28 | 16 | CASSLAGGHLNTEAFF | TGTGCCAGCAGTTTGGCAGGGGGACACTTGAACACTGAAGCTTTCTTT
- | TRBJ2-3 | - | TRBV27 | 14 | CASSSTGVTDTQYF | TGTGCCAGCAGCTCGACAGGAGTCACAGATACGCAGTATTTT
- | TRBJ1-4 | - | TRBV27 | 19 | CASSLPGLLPLATNEKLFF | TGTGCCAGCAGTTTACCAGGACTCCTGCCCCTTGCAACTAATGAAAAACTGTTTTTT
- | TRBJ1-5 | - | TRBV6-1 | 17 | CASRKAPRGAGTQPQHF | TGTGCCAGCCGTAAAGCCCCCAGGGGCGCAGGAACGCAGCCCCAGCATTTT
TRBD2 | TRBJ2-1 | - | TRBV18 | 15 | CASSPPGLGFNEQFF | TGTGCCAGCTCACCTCCGGGACTAGGATTCAATGAGCAGTTCTTC
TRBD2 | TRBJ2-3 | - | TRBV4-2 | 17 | CASSTKTSGASTDTQYF | TGTGCCAGCAGCACAAAGACTAGCGGGGCATCCACAGATACGCAGTATTTT
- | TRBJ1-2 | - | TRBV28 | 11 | CASSLRQGYTF | TGTGCCAGCAGTCTACGACAGGGCTACACCTTC
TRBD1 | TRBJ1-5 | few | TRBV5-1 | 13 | CASSEGAGQPQHF | TGCGCCAGCAGCGAGGGGGCGGGTCAGCCCCAGCATTTT
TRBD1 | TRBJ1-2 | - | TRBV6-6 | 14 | CASSMTGDGYGYTF | TGTGCCAGCAGTATGACAGGGGATGGCTATGGCTACACCTTC
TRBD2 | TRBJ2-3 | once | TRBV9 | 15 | CASSAAGGLGDTQYF | TGTGCCAGCAGCGCAGCGGGGGGGCTTGGAGATACGCAGTATTTT
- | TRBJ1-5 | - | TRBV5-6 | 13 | CASSLGGSQPQHF | TGTGCCAGCAGCTTAGGAGGGAGTCAGCCCCAGCATTTT
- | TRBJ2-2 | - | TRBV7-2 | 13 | CASSKGITGELFF | TGTGCCAGCAGTAAGGGGATCACCGGGGAGCTGTTTTTT
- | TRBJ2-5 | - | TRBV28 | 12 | CASREGLETQYF | TGTGCCAGCAGGGAGGGGTTGGAGACCCAGTACTTC
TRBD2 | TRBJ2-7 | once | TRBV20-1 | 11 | CSAPGGGEQYF | TGCAGTGCTCCGGGGGGAGGCGAGCAGTACTTC
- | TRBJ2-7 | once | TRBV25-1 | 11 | CASINSYEQYF | TGTGCCAGCATAAACTCCTACGAGCAGTACTTC
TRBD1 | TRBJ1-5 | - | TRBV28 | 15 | CASTLTGRKMAPQHF | TGTGCCAGCACCCTGACAGGGAGGAAGATGGCTCCCCAGCATTTT